This is a list of T cell receptor beta chains from one sample in a study of T-cell reconstitution after alpha-beta-depleted transplantation in children. TCRdb redid the calling of the PCR reads with MiXCR, one entry per CDR3 protein. The sample carries some 550,000 distinct CDR3 sequences, around 19% recorded once. The sequencing here drew on PBMCs from the stem cell graft donor, taken from the stem cell graft. The receptors derive from a human donor who donated a stem cell graft to a child with acute lymphoblastic leukemia. Both conserved end residues are part of each CDR3. The D gene is left open where the match is weak. The size field is filled for only some rows; it gives once, few, many or a size class.

j_call | v_call | d_call | clone_size | cdr3_nt | cdr3_aa
TRBJ1-2 | TRBV20-1 | . | few | TGCAGTGCTAGAGACGGGGCTAGGGGTGGCTACACCTTC | CSARDGARGGYTF
TRBJ2-3 | TRBV11-2 | . | . | TGTGCCAGCAGCTTAGGACCTCAACCAGATACGCAGTATTTT | CASSLGPQPDTQYF
TRBJ2-2 | TRBV6-1 | . | . | TGTGCCAGCAGGAGAGACAGTAGCACCGGGGAGCTGTTTTTT | CASRRDSSTGELFF
TRBJ2-1 | TRBV5-5 | TRBD2 | . | TGTGCCAGCAGCTTGGGAGCAGCGGGAGGGCCAGAGGGGTTCTTC | CASSLGAAGGPEGFF
TRBJ2-5 | TRBV3-1 | TRBD2 | few | TGTGCCAGCAGCCAAGAAGGTAGCGGGAGGGAGACCCAGTACTTC | CASSQEGSGRETQYF
TRBJ1-1 | TRBV3-1 | . | few | TGTGCCAGCAGCCAGATGGACGGGACACCGAACACTGAAGCTTTCTTT | CASSQMDGTPNTEAFF
TRBJ1-1 | TRBV6-4 | . | . | TGTGCCAGCAGCCTCGACCTCTCGTCTGAAGCTTTCTTT | CASSLDLSSEAFF
TRBJ2-7 | TRBV29-1 | . | . | TGCAGCGTCATATTACAGGCCACCTACGAGCAGTACTTC | CSVILQATYEQYF
TRBJ2-5 | TRBV6-2/TRBV6-3 | TRBD2 | few | TGTGCCAGCAGCTTTCCGGGACTAGCGGGAGGGGAGACCCAGTACTTC | CASSFPGLAGGETQYF
TRBJ2-6 | TRBV27 | . | few | TGTGCCAGCAGTCCCCTCGTGGGAACTGGGGCCAACGTCCTGACTTTC | CASSPLVGTGANVLTF
TRBJ2-5 | TRBV7-3 | . | . | TGTGCCAGCAGCTTAACAACATATGGGACCCAGTACTTC | CASSLTTYGTQYF
TRBJ2-1 | TRBV15 | TRBD2 | few | TGTGCCACCAGCAGAGAACCAGGAGCGGGAGGATACAATGAGCAGTTCTTC | CATSREPGAGGYNEQFF
TRBJ2-6 | TRBV19 | . | . | TGTGCCAGTAGGCTCACAGGTACCGGGGCCAACGTCCTGACTTTC | CASRLTGTGANVLTF
TRBJ2-1 | TRBV5-1 | . | few | TGCGCCAGCAGCCCATGGGGGGAGATACCCTACAATGAGCAGTTCTTC | CASSPWGEIPYNEQFF
TRBJ2-1 | TRBV19 | . | . | TGTGCCACGCGAGGCCCGGAGGTCGATGAGCAGTTCTTC | CATRGPEVDEQFF
TRBJ2-1 | TRBV6-2/TRBV6-3 | TRBD1 | . | TGTGCCAGCAGTACCACAGGGGGCGTCTACAATGAGCAGTTCTTC | CASSTTGGVYNEQFF
TRBJ2-2 | TRBV29-1 | TRBD1 | few | TGCAGCGTTGTTGGGGACAGGGCCACCGGGGAGCTGTTTTTT | CSVVGDRATGELFF
TRBJ1-1 | TRBV9 | TRBD1 | few | TGTGCCAGCAGCATGGACAGGGCCTCAGAAGCTTTCTTT | CASSMDRASEAFF
TRBJ1-3 | TRBV7-8 | . | few | TGTGCCAGCAGCTTTCTAAGGGGCCCTTCTGGAAACACCATATATTTT | CASSFLRGPSGNTIYF
TRBJ2-2 | TRBV7-3 | . | few | TGTGCCAGCAGCTTAACGGGGGACGAGGGGGAGCTGTTTTTT | CASSLTGDEGELFF
TRBJ1-5 | TRBV3-1 | TRBD1 | . | TGTACCAGCAGGGCAGGGACAGGGGGCAGCTATAGCAATCAGCCCCAGCATTTT | CTSRAGTGGSYSNQPQHF
TRBJ2-2 | TRBV7-8 | . | few | TGTGCCAGCAGCTTAGACAGGGAGGAATTCGTTCCCGGGGAGCTGTTTTTT | CASSLDREEFVPGELFF
TRBJ2-2 | TRBV27 | . | . | TGTGCCAGCAGTTTACAGGGGTCCGGGGAGCTGTTTTTT | CASSLQGSGELFF
TRBJ2-1 | TRBV5-5 | . | . | TGTGCCAGCACCCAACGGGCCGGTGAGCAGTTCTTC | CASTQRAGEQFF
TRBJ1-1 | TRBV11-2 | TRBD1 | . | TGTGCCAGCAGCTTAGACTCTATCGGACAGGTGGATATGAACCCTGAAGCTTTCTTT | CASSLDSIGQVDMNPEAFF
TRBJ1-1 | TRBV20-1 | . | few | TGCAGTGCCCCAAGGGAGGGGAACACTGAAGCTTTCTTT | CSAPREGNTEAFF
TRBJ2-3 | TRBV11-2 | . | few | TGTGCCAGCAGCCCCTTATTAGTCCGGGGCACAGATACGCAGTATTTT | CASSPLLVRGTDTQYF
TRBJ2-1 | TRBV20-1 | TRBD1 | few | TGCAGTGCTAGAGCGGGGACAGCATACAATGAGCAGTTCTTC | CSARAGTAYNEQFF
TRBJ1-1 | TRBV27 | TRBD1 | few | TGTGCCAGCAGTCCATCACTCGGGACAGGGCAGAACACTGAAGCTTTCTTT | CASSPSLGTGQNTEAFF
TRBJ2-7 | TRBV5-1 | TRBD1 | . | TGCGCCAGCAGCTCTTTCCGGGACAGGGGAATGGACGAGCAGTACTTC | CASSSFRDRGMDEQYF
TRBJ2-1 | TRBV7-6 | . | few | TGTGCCAGCAGCTTTGCGGGGCGCGAGCAGTTCTTC | CASSFAGREQFF
TRBJ2-3 | TRBV7-9 | . | . | TGTGCCAGCAGCCTGAGCGGGTTTAGCACAGATACGCAGTATTTT | CASSLSGFSTDTQYF
TRBJ2-1 | TRBV20-1 | TRBD1 | . | TGCTGTGCTAGAGGGGACAGGCAAAGCTCCTACAATGAGCAGTTCTTC | CCARGDRQSSYNEQFF
TRBJ1-4 | TRBV12-3/TRBV12-4 | . | once | TGTGCCAGCAGACCAGACGCACAAAGGGAAAAACTGTTTTTT | CASRPDAQREKLFF
TRBJ1-5 | TRBV28 | . | . | TGTGCCAGCAGTTTATACGATCAGCCCCAGCATTTT | CASSLYDQPQHF
TRBJ2-1 | TRBV7-2 | TRBD2 | few | TGTGCCAGCAGCGATAGCGGGAGGGCCAGCTTCTTC | CASSDSGRASFF
TRBJ2-7 | TRBV14 | . | few | TGTGCCAGCAGCCAAGAACCTCTAGTTTTGGTCGAGCAGTACTTC | CASSQEPLVLVEQYF
TRBJ1-1 | TRBV11-2 | . | . | TGTGCCAGCAGCTTAGGGGGTTGGGGCAGCCGATTTGAAGCTTTCTTT | CASSLGGWGSRFEAFF
TRBJ2-6 | TRBV6-1 | . | few | TGTGCCAGCAGCCCCCTCGCTTGGGGGTCCGGGCCTGGGGCCAACGTCCTGACTTTC | CASSPLAWGSGPGANVLTF
TRBJ2-4 | TRBV4-1 | TRBD2 | . | TGCGCCAGCAGCCCAAGCACTAGCGGGATTACGACCAAAAACATTCAGTACTTC | CASSPSTSGITTKNIQYF
TRBJ1-2 | TRBV6-1 | . | . | TGTGCCAGCAGGGAGGCAAGAGGCGGCAACTATGGCTACACCTTC | CASREARGGNYGYTF
TRBJ1-1 | TRBV7-3 | TRBD1 | . | TGTGCCAGCAACGGCAGGGGGCTTAGTAACACTGAAGCTTTCTTT | CASNGRGLSNTEAFF
TRBJ1-4 | TRBV5-5 | TRBD1 | . | TGTGCCAGCAGTCCCAGGGGGGGGCGAGCTAATGAAAAACTGTTTTTT | CASSPRGGRANEKLFF
TRBJ2-1 | TRBV5-1 | TRBD1 | . | TGCGCCAGCAGCGGGGGACAGCAGTACAATGAGCAGTTCTTC | CASSGGQQYNEQFF